The 8 T cell receptor beta chains below come from one sample, sequenced in a study of prognosis after radiotherapy for stage I lung cancer. Genomic DNA yielded TCR beta CDR3, amplified by two-round multiplex PCR. Primers specific to each TRBV and TRBJ gene were used in first-round PCR. One entry per CDR3 protein, called by TCRdb with MiXCR from the multiplex PCR reads. This sample has around 56,000 distinct CDR3 sequences, with 26% found just once. Sequencing used PBMCs, obtained before or after stereotactic body radiation therapy (not recorded which). These receptors were taken from a donor over 45 with non-small cell lung cancer.

This clonotype qualifies as medium-sized. The chain joins TRBV6-1 to TRBJ2-7, with 7 bases lining up with TRBD1. The CDR3 runs to 13 residues. Germline CDR1 and CDR2: MNHNS and SASEGT. Trimming at V came to 3 bases and at J to 6 bases, leaving 5 bases not matched to a gene. The CDR3 sequence is CASSEGQLFEQYF. The CDR3 DNA follows: TGTGCCAGCAGTGAGGGACAGCTCTTCGAGCAGTACTTC.

This clonotype was seen at least ten times. The rearrangement links TRBV12-3 or TRBV12-4 to TRBJ1-2; 10 positions agree with TRBD1. This CDR3 is built from 14 residues. V trimming: 6 bases; J trimming: 4 bases; junction bases outside the gene matches: 5. CDR3 bases: TGTGCCAGCAGGACGACAGGGGGCGCCTATGGCTACACCTTC. Amino acid sequence: CASRTTGGAYGYTF.

With respect to this clonotype: Mismatch with germline at one junction end may stem from a read error. The chain links TRBV6-2 or TRBV6-3 to TRBJ2-5; 11 bases are a match to TRBD2. Looked up from germline, CDR1 is MNHEY and CDR2 is SVGEGT. The CDR3 contains 15 residues. The CDR3 DNA follows: TGTGCCAGCAGCTCAACTAGCGGGGGTCAAGAGACCAAGTACTTC. Translated, it gives CASSSTSGGQETKYF.

This clonotype was recorded at least ten times. The chain couples TRBV30 to TRBJ1-4; no clear D. The V and J ends lost 4 bases and 7 bases respectively, with 13 bases between them. Germline CDR1 and CDR2: GTSNPN and SVGIG (reference sequence). The CDR3 spans 13 residues. The CDR3 bases are TGTGCCTGGACCGGACGGGCGGGTGAAAAACTGTTTTTT. Its protein is CAWTGRAGEKLFF.

This clonotype came up a few times. The rearrangement links TRBV6-2 or TRBV6-3 to TRBJ1-5; D is undetermined. CDR1 MNHEY and CDR2 SVGEGT come from the germline V gene. V lost 8 bases to trimming and J lost 0 bases, with 20 bases between them. This CDR3 region has 17 residues. The CDR3 reads CASATGSLLYSNQPQHF. CDR3 nucleotide sequence: TGTGCCAGCGCCACCGGCAGTCTCCTCTATAGCAATCAGCCCCAGCATTTT.

This clonotype was seen just once. The gene calls are TRBV2 and TRBJ1-1; maybe TRBD1 (6 bases). The CDR3 consists of 15 residues. V was cut by 9 bases and J by 3 bases, with 20 bases left in between. Germline V gene lookup returns CDR1 SNHLY and CDR2 FYNNEI. The CDR3 bases are TGTGCCAGGGGGGCCGGGGGTCGCGGGGACACTGAAGCTTTCTTT. Protein sequence: CARGAGGRGDTEAFF.

For this clonotype: A far bigger clonotype differs at one base, so this is likely a read error. The V and J genes are TRBV6-1 and TRBJ1-5; D call uncertain. CDR1 is MNHNS, CDR2 SASEGT, per germline. The CDR3 has 13 amino acids. Trimming took 4 bases from V and 5 from J, leaving 9 bases between them. The CDR3 protein is CASSGQKDQPQHF. In DNA form, the CDR3 reads TGTGCCAGCAGTGGGCAGAAAGATCAGCCCCAGCATTTT.

This clonotype was seen at least ten times. As DNA, the CDR3 is TGTGCCAGCAGTTACGACAGGGGAAACACCGGGGAGCTGTTTTTT. This encodes CASSYDRGNTGELFF. This chain links TRBV6-5 with TRBJ2-2; 8 nucleotides align to TRBD1. The V gene's germline CDR1 is MNHEY and CDR2 SVGAGI. V shed 2 bases, J shed 2 bases, and the junction held 1 base outside the gene matches. This CDR3 has 15 residues.